This TCR beta chain was profiled in a study of cytomegalovirus exposure and HLA in healthy donors. V dropped 7 bases and J dropped 3 bases, with 10 bases sitting between them. The CDR3 has 13 residues. Germline CDR1 MNHEY, CDR2 SMNVEV (reference sequence). Amplification used 60 Vbeta primers and 13 Jbeta primers. The protocol was immunoSEQ multiplex PCR, while the TCRdb copy is restricted to in-frame clones and leaves out a portion. The sample includes about 120,000 clones, approximately 83% of them seen just once. Overall study results and limits: Cytomegalovirus association was listed for approximately 150 TCR beta chains. What a later analysis showed was that several of the most significant clusters appeared linked to common viral pathogens.

A note on this clone: What it recognizes is unknown.

J is TRBJ2-1 and V is TRBV27; D call uncertain. This clonotype was sampled from a middle-aged woman in good health and CMV-seropositive. Material: PBMCs. Here the CDR3 DNA reads TGTGCCAGCATGGAGCTCTTCTACAATGAGCAGTTCTTC. Its protein is CASMELFYNEQFF.